This T cell receptor (beta chain) comes out of a study of metastatic and nonmetastatic thyroid tumors. Study overall: Samples came from malignant and benign thyroid patients, and repertoires were compared across blood and tumor or nodule tissue. Study-level findings and limits: Across blood and tumor, TCR beta diversity in malignant thyroid tumors was reportedly significantly higher than in benign nodules.

This clone was picked up many times. Its antigen is still unknown. The V segment lost 6 bases and the J segment 3 bases; nucleotides outside the gene matches: 8. The CDR3 covers 15 residues. CDR1 and CDR2 (germline): MDHEN, SYDVKM. Prior to thyroid surgery, none of the patients had received any treatment. As originally analysed: A classifier for distant metastasis in papillary thyroid cancer was constructed using CDR3 differences observed across clinicopathological groups. TCRdb reanalyzed the PCR reads with MiXCR. The V and J calls were not made by the authors but by TCRdb's processing. Among about 32,000 clones listed, roughly 18% were seen once.

Sequencing was done on a sample of blood. The chain employs TRBV28 and TRBJ2-7, with 10 bases matching TRBD1. The sequence was collected from a female donor with papillary thyroid cancer or a benign thyroid nodule (not recorded which). Some clones in this sample may be carry-over from other donors' samples. The CDR3 nucleotides are TGTGCCAGCAGAATCCGGGACAGGGGTTTCTACGAGCAGTACTTC. Translated: CASRIRDRGFYEQYF.